These T cell receptor beta chains were read from a single sample in a study of T cells in tuberculosis. Produced via immunoSEQ multiplex PCR; TCRdb's table is partial and in-frame only. The sample includes approximately 57,000 clones, approximately 88% seen only once; the top ten take 21%. Sequenced input: CD1b-GMM tetramer-negative cells sorted from PBMCs. These receptors originate from an adult woman with latent tuberculosis. The CDR3 runs from the conserved cysteine through the conserved F or W. Each record gives: D gene, clone size, V gene, J gene, CDR3 protein, CDR3 DNA. D genes are given only for firm matches. Some rows mark clone size as missing; the rest say once, few, many or name a class of expanded clone.

>TRBD2|NA|TRBV6-5|TRBJ2-1
CASSYSLTSPYEQFF
TGTGCCAGCAGTTACTCACTGACTAGCCCCTATGAGCAGTTCTTC
>NA|NA|TRBV19|TRBJ2-3
CASSMSLTAGYFTDTQYF
TGTGCCAGTAGTATGTCGCTGACGGCAGGGTATTTTACAGATACGCAGTATTTT
>NA|once|TRBV15|TRBJ1-3
CATSRDRGVGNTIYF
TGTGCCACCAGCAGAGATCGGGGGGTTGGAAACACCATATATTTT
>TRBD1|once|TRBV4-1|TRBJ2-4
CASSRSSQGENIQYF
TGCGCCAGCAGCCGGAGTTCACAGGGGGAAAACATTCAGTACTTC
>TRBD1|NA|TRBV6-6|TRBJ1-2
CASSLGQTYGYTF
TGTGCCAGCAGTTTGGGACAGACCTATGGCTACACCTTC
>TRBD1|NA|TRBV30|TRBJ2-3
CAWSSGQGNTDTQYF
TGTGCCTGGAGTTCGGGACAGGGGAACACAGATACGCAGTATTTT
>TRBD2|NA|TRBV7-3|TRBJ2-2
CASSSGLAGTGELFF
TGTGCCAGCAGCTCGGGACTAGCTGGCACCGGGGAGCTGTTTTTT
>NA|NA|TRBV27|TRBJ2-1
CASSLFGTNNEQFF
TGTGCCAGCAGTTTATTCGGGACAAACAATGAGCAGTTCTTC
>TRBD2|once|TRBV6-5|TRBJ2-7
CASSLRTSNEQYF
TGTGCCAGCAGTTTAAGGACTAGTAATGAGCAGTACTTC
>NA|NA|TRBV5-6|TRBJ2-7
CASSLGTVRQIYEQYF
TGTGCCAGCAGCTTGGGGACAGTTAGGCAAATCTACGAGCAGTACTTC
>TRBD1|NA|TRBV7-9|TRBJ2-7
CASRRKGMGTGFGEQYF
TGTGCCAGCAGGCGAAAAGGAATGGGGACAGGGTTTGGCGAGCAGTACTTC
>NA|few|TRBV7-9|TRBJ2-7
CASSLTGNLFSYEQYF
TGTGCCAGCAGCTTAACCGGGAATCTTTTTTCCTACGAGCAGTACTTC
>TRBD1|NA|TRBV30|TRBJ2-3
CAWTQGVVTDTQYF
TGTGCCTGGACTCAGGGGGTTGTCACAGATACGCAGTATTTT
>NA|NA|TRBV7-8|TRBJ2-4
CASSLVPIGANIQYF
TGTGCCAGCAGCTTAGTCCCCATTGGGGCAAACATTCAGTACTTC
>TRBD1|NA|TRBV19|TRBJ1-2
CASKKTGISSNYGYTF
TGTGCCAGTAAAAAGACAGGGATTTCCTCTAACTATGGCTACACCTTC
>TRBD2|NA|TRBV6-4|TRBJ2-3
CASSDGSGGADTQYF
TGTGCCAGCAGTGACGGTAGCGGGGGGGCAGATACGCAGTATTTT
>TRBD2|NA|TRBV19|TRBJ2-7
CASSVTGTSGSDEQYF
TGTGCCAGTAGTGTAACCGGGACTAGCGGGAGCGACGAGCAGTACTTC
>NA|NA|TRBV19|TRBJ1-1
CASSIAGGTEAFF
TGTGCCAGTAGTATAGCGGGAGGCACTGAAGCTTTCTTT
>NA|NA|TRBV6-6|TRBJ1-1
CASRRQTNTEAFF
TGTGCCAGCAGACGACAGACCAACACTGAAGCTTTCTTT
>TRBD2|NA|TRBV7-3|TRBJ2-5
CASSRTSGGIQETQYF
TGTGCCAGCAGCCGCACTAGCGGAGGGATCCAAGAGACCCAGTACTTC
>NA|NA|TRBV27|TRBJ2-1
CASKQDRAHEGNEQFF
TGTGCCAGCAAACAGGACCGGGCCCACGAAGGTAATGAGCAGTTCTTC
>NA|NA|TRBV6-5|TRBJ1-1
CASSEQVQNTEAFF
TGTGCCAGCAGTGAACAGGTCCAGAACACTGAAGCTTTCTTT
>TRBD1|NA|TRBV9|TRBJ2-1
CASSRAQGQGLYEQFF
TGTGCCAGCAGCCGAGCCCAAGGACAGGGCCTCTATGAGCAGTTCTTC
>NA|NA|TRBV5-6|TRBJ1-1
CASSLVGQGGLNTEAFF
TGTGCCAGCAGCTTGGTCGGGCAGGGCGGACTGAACACTGAAGCTTTCTTT
>NA|NA|TRBV14|TRBJ1-3
CASSQARGVGVISGNTIYF
TGTGCCAGCAGCCAAGCTCGGGGAGTTGGAGTTATTTCTGGAAACACCATATATTTT
>NA|NA|TRBV28|TRBJ1-2
CASSFSVNYGYTF
TGTGCCAGCAGTTTCAGCGTTAACTATGGCTACACCTTC
>TRBD1|once|TRBV19|TRBJ1-5
CASKGPRQGFNQPQHF
TGTGCCAGTAAAGGGCCGAGACAGGGATTCAATCAGCCCCAGCATTTT
>TRBD1|NA|TRBV18|TRBJ1-2
CASSEGGNYGYTF
TGTGCCAGCTCCGAAGGGGGCAACTATGGCTACACCTTC
>NA|once|TRBV5-6|TRBJ2-7
CASSSRGSDYSYEQYF
TGTGCCAGCAGCTCCCGGGGTAGCGACTACTCCTACGAGCAGTACTTC
>NA|NA|TRBV30|TRBJ1-1
CAWSVLDSRGTEAFF
TGTGCCTGGAGTGTCTTGGACAGTAGAGGGACTGAAGCTTTCTTT
>NA|NA|TRBV4-1|TRBJ2-7
CASSLGQPSYEQYF
TGCGCCAGCAGCCTCGGACAGCCCTCCTACGAGCAGTACTTC
>TRBD2|NA|TRBV9|TRBJ2-3
CASSVDGGATTDTQYF
TGTGCCAGCAGCGTAGACGGGGGGGCCACCACAGATACGCAGTATTTT
>NA|NA|TRBV5-4|TRBJ2-5
CASSLATGSQETQYF
TGTGCCAGCAGCCTTGCGACGGGGTCGCAAGAGACCCAGTACTTC
>TRBD1|NA|TRBV7-3|TRBJ1-2
CASSLTPRTGTDGYTF
TGTGCCAGCAGCTTAACGCCCAGGACAGGGACTGATGGCTACACCTTC
>NA|NA|TRBV28|TRBJ1-3
CASSLRYSGNTIYF
TGTGCCAGCAGTTTGCGGTACTCTGGAAACACCATATATTTT
>TRBD2|NA|TRBV4-2|TRBJ2-3
CASSQVLASTDTQYF
TGTGCCAGCAGCCAAGTACTAGCGAGCACAGATACGCAGTATTTT
>NA|NA|TRBV5-1|TRBJ2-7
CASSFFPGLDSYEQYF
TGCGCCAGCAGCTTCTTCCCGGGACTCGATTCCTACGAGCAGTACTTC
>TRBD1|once|TRBV5-6|TRBJ1-5
CASSLRDRIFESNQPQHF
TGTGCCAGCAGCTTGCGGGACAGAATATTTGAAAGCAATCAGCCCCAGCATTTT
>NA|NA|TRBV6-5|TRBJ1-2
CASSPPSDSPYGYTF
TGTGCCAGCAGCCCCCCCTCGGACAGTCCCTATGGCTACACCTTC
>TRBD1|once|TRBV28|TRBJ2-7
CASSLAQGVPYEQYF
TGTGCCAGCAGTTTAGCACAGGGGGTCCCCTACGAGCAGTACTTC
>NA|NA|TRBV23-1|TRBJ1-1
CASSPDAADEAFF
TGCGCCAGCAGCCCAGATGCGGCGGATGAAGCTTTCTTT
>NA|NA|TRBV4-2|TRBJ2-1
CASSQDITLTGTEQFF
TGTGCCAGCAGCCAAGATATCACACTCACCGGGACAGAGCAGTTCTTC
>TRBD2|NA|TRBV28|TRBJ2-1
CAIRTSGGAYNEQFF
TGTGCCATCAGGACTAGCGGGGGGGCCTACAATGAGCAGTTCTTC
>TRBD2|NA|TRBV7-8|TRBJ2-3
CASSSRLAGVTDTQYF
TGTGCCAGCAGTTCCCGACTAGCGGGGGTCACAGATACGCAGTATTTT
>TRBD2|NA|TRBV5-1|TRBJ2-7
CASSLDTSGSYEQYF
TGCGCCAGCAGCTTGGACACTAGCGGGTCCTACGAGCAGTACTTC
>NA|NA|TRBV9|TRBJ2-1
CASSVGAASRNEQFF
TGTGCCAGCAGCGTAGGGGCGGCTAGCCGCAATGAGCAGTTCTTC
>TRBD1|NA|TRBV27|TRBJ2-7
CASSLGQGTYEQYF
TGTGCCAGCAGTCTCGGACAGGGGACCTACGAGCAGTACTTC
>TRBD1|NA|TRBV28|TRBJ1-2
CASSLGGQGAVGYTF
TGTGCCAGCAGTTTAGGGGGACAGGGGGCGGTTGGCTACACCTTC
>NA|NA|TRBV5-6|TRBJ2-7
CASSVGDFSYEQYF
TGTGCCAGCAGCGTTGGGGACTTCTCCTACGAGCAGTACTTC
>TRBD2|once|TRBV7-7|TRBJ2-5
CASSLGLAGAGYQETQYF
TGTGCTAGCAGCTTAGGCCTAGCGGGAGCGGGGTACCAAGAGACCCAGTACTTC
>NA|NA|TRBV4-2|TRBJ1-4
CASSRRTQIGASEKLFF
TGTGCCAGCAGCCGTCGAACGCAGATAGGGGCGTCAGAAAAACTGTTTTTT
>NA|NA|TRBV4-3|TRBJ2-7
CASSQSPSPGAAYEQYF
TGCGCCAGCAGCCAATCCCCATCCCCAGGGGCGGCCTACGAGCAGTACTTC
>NA|once|TRBV19|TRBJ1-2
CASSMVRVSGGYTF
TGTGCCAGTAGTATGGTGAGGGTCTCGGGCGGCTACACCTTC
>TRBD1|NA|TRBV6-5|TRBJ1-2
CASSGPDRGHTF
TGTGCCAGCAGTGGCCCGGACAGGGGACACACCTTC
>TRBD1|NA|TRBV10-3|TRBJ2-7
CAIRPRTGSYEQYF
TGTGCCATCAGACCCCGGACAGGATCCTACGAGCAGTACTTC